These 18 T cell receptor beta chains were all obtained from the same sample, sequenced in a study of cytomegalovirus exposure and HLA in healthy donors. The PCR employed 60 Vbeta primers together with 13 Jbeta primers. Clones were read by immunoSEQ multiplex PCR, and TCRdb kept only the in-frame ones, dropping some. The sample lists 170,000 or so clones; around 83% were seen once. The specimen was PBMCs. These receptors originate from a man aged 50 or older in good health and CMV-seronegative.

This chain uses TRBV2 with TRBJ1-5, with 7 bases lining up with TRBD1. Germline values: CDR1 SNHLY, CDR2 FYNNEI. CDR3 size: 15 residues. With V trimmed by 7 bases and J by 4 bases, 10 bases remained unmatched. CDR3 protein: CASTKEGTENQPQHF. The DNA for the CDR3 is TGTGCCAGCACCAAAGAGGGGACAGAGAATCAGCCCCAGCATTTT.

This chain uses TRBV28 with TRBJ2-3, with 16 bases matching TRBD2. The CDR3 has 17 amino acids. Looked up from germline, CDR1 is MDHEN and CDR2 is SYDVKM. J gave up 6 bases and V 5 bases, and 8 bases lay outside the gene matches. The CDR3 protein is CASSPQGLAGGKDTQYF. Here the CDR3 DNA reads TGTGCCAGCAGTCCCCAGGGACTAGCGGGGGGGAAGGATACGCAGTATTTT.

V gene TRBV9 combines with J gene TRBJ2-7, with 12 bases identical to TRBD2. The junction had 8 bases not matched to a gene; V was cut back by 5 bases and J by 2 bases. This CDR3 region has 16 residues. Germline lookup yields CDR1 SGDLS and CDR2 YYNGEE. The CDR3 DNA reads TGTGCCAGCAGTAAATCGGGACTAGCGGGCGCCTACGAGCAGTACTTC. It codes for CASSKSGLAGAYEQYF.

The chain joins TRBV5-1 to TRBJ1-2; maybe TRBD1 (6 bases). V lost 4 bases, J lost 4 bases, and 17 bases lay in between. The CDR3 has 15 residues. Germline assignment: CDR1 SGHRS and CDR2 YFSETQ. CDR3 DNA sequence: TGCGCCAGCAGCGATACGACAGGATCTGGCTATGGCTACACCTTC. Encoded protein: CASSDTTGSGYGYTF.

A remark on this clone: A read error may account for a junction end that differs from germline. The chain couples TRBV6-5 to TRBJ2-5; D may be TRBD2 (6 bases). CDR1 MNHEY and CDR2 SVGAGI come from the germline V gene. This CDR3 contains 15 residues. The CDR3 DNA reads TGTGCCGGCAGCCAGGACTACCAGGGATCAAAGACCCAGTACTTC. This gives the protein CAGSQDYQGSKTQYF.

This chain joins TRBV2 and TRBJ1-5, with TRBD1 as a possible D gene (5 bases). Per the germline V gene, CDR1 is SNHLY and CDR2 is FYNNEI. This CDR3 region has 15 residues. Deletions cut 6 bases from V and 0 bases from J, with 12 bases between. The CDR3 sequence is CASRETDYSNQPQHF. The CDR3 bases are TGTGCCAGCAGGGAGACAGATTATAGCAATCAGCCCCAGCATTTT.

In nucleotides, the CDR3 is TGTGCCAGCAGCCCCGGACAGGGGGCGCGGACTGAAGCTTTCTTT. Its translation: CASSPGQGARTEAFF. The chain has TRBV7-2 and TRBJ1-1; 11 positions match TRBD1. The CDR3 totals 15 residues. The trim removed 5 bases at V and 5 bases at J, leaving 7 bases unmatched. Germline V CDR1 and CDR2: SGHTA, FQGNSA.

V usage is TRBV19 and J usage is TRBJ1-5; the D is unclear. CDR1 and CDR2 (germline): LNHDA, SQIVND (reference sequence). The CDR3 totals 16 residues. Between the trimmed V and J ends, which lost 1 base and 0 bases, there was a span of 10 bases. This CDR3 reads CASSIVGSYSNQPQHF. DNA of the CDR3: TGTGCCAGTAGTATAGTTGGCAGTTATAGCAATCAGCCCCAGCATTTT.

This chain connects TRBV28 to TRBJ1-2; D unclear. The CDR3 length is 14 residues. Germline assignment: CDR1 MDHEN and CDR2 SYDVKM. The V end was cut by 3 bases, the J end by 0 bases, with 8 bases between. The CDR3 nucleotides are TGTGCCAGCAGTTTGTGGCCCACTAACTATGGCTACACCTTC. The encoded protein is CASSLWPTNYGYTF.

This clone was seen at least ten times. J is TRBJ1-5 and V is TRBV4-1; 10 bases are shared with TRBD1. This CDR3 is 16 amino acids long. From germline, CDR1 is MGHRA and CDR2 YSYEKL. Trimming cost V 3 bases and J 9 bases; bases outside gene matches: 11. CDR3 coding DNA: TGCGCCAGCAGCCACACGGGACAGGGGAAACGTGGGCCCCAGCATTTT. Protein: CASSHTGQGKRGPQHF.

The rearrangement joins TRBV7-2 to TRBJ1-3; D not resolved. The CDR3 consists of 15 residues. CDR1 is SGHTA and CDR2 is FQGNSA in the germline V gene. Trimming shortened V by 0 bases and J by 0 bases, and 6 bases separated the two germline ends. The CDR3 DNA is TGTGCCAGCAGCTTAGCCCTGTCCTCTGGAAACACCATATATTTT. Translated: CASSLALSSGNTIYF.

V and J are TRBV7-2 and TRBJ2-7; perhaps TRBD1 as D (6 bases). CDR3 length: 15 residues. Trimming stripped 2 bases from V and 3 bases from J, with 14 bases between. CDR1 and CDR2 from the germline V gene are SGHTA and FQGNSA. The CDR3 DNA follows: TGTGCCAGCAGCTTAAGAAGGGGGACCCACTACGAGCAGTACTTC. It is translated as CASSLRRGTHYEQYF.

V and J are TRBV7-3 and TRBJ2-3, with D perhaps TRBD1 (6 bases). CDR3 length equals 13 residues. Trimming shortened V by 2 bases and J by 6 bases, and 9 bases separated the two germline ends. Germline CDR1 reads SGHTA; CDR2 reads FQGTGA. CDR3 DNA sequence: TGTGCCAGCAGCTTACAGGGGTCGGATACGCAGTATTTT. Protein sequence: CASSLQGSDTQYF.

The rearrangement uses TRBV4-1 and TRBJ2-7; TRBD1 agrees at 7 bases. Germline V gene lookup returns CDR1 MGHRA and CDR2 YSYEKL. The CDR3 is made up of 16 amino acids. With V trimmed by 1 base and J by 5 bases, 11 bases remained unmatched. DNA of the CDR3: TGCGCCAGCAGCCAAGGGGTCGGACAGGCCAGGGACGAGCAGTACTTC. Translating gives CASSQGVGQARDEQYF.

This chain uses TRBV19 with TRBJ1-2, with no clear D. The germline gives CDR1 LNHDA, CDR2 SQIVND (reference sequence). Trimming stripped 1 base from V and 2 bases from J, with 8 bases between. CDR3 length equals 14 residues. The CDR3 is CASSIGRINYGYTF. For the CDR3, the DNA is TGTGCCAGTAGTATAGGGAGAATCAACTATGGCTACACCTTC.

This clone was seen only a few times. This chain joins TRBV19 and TRBJ2-1; perhaps TRBD2 as D (7 bases). The CDR3 has 15 residues. Per the germline V gene, CDR1 is LNHDA and CDR2 is SQIVND (reference sequence). The V and J ends lost 3 bases and 7 bases respectively, with 16 bases between them. CDR3 amino acids: CASSIYGGGRNEQFF. The CDR3 DNA is TGTGCCAGTAGTATCTATGGGGGGGGCCGGAATGAGCAGTTCTTC.

CDR3: CASSLAVEINSPLHF. CDR3 in DNA: TGTGCCAGCAGCTTAGCAGTGGAGATTAATTCACCCCTCCACTTT. The chain uses TRBV7-2 and TRBJ1-6; D uncertain. This CDR3 is built from 15 residues. Germline values: CDR1 SGHTA, CDR2 FQGNSA. V was pared by 0 bases and J by 6 bases, with 9 bases between.

The chain uses TRBV7-2 and TRBJ1-1; D is unclear. The CDR3 is 14 amino acids. CDR1 and CDR2 (germline): SGHTA, FQGNSA. The V end lost 1 base, the J end lost 6 bases, and 12 bases lay between the germline ends. The CDR3 reads CASSLVVGVPEAFF. CDR3 in DNA: TGTGCCAGCAGCTTAGTCGTCGGGGTCCCTGAAGCTTTCTTT.